Detailed here is one T cell receptor beta chain. What antigen it recognizes has not been identified. Per-base qualities were not stored, and no clone one base away is much larger. Receptor amplification or capture employed the immunoSEQ multiplex PCR assay. For the multiplex PCR, a mixture combining 60 forward primers for TCR Vbeta segments and 13 reverse primers for TCR Jbeta segments was used. The CDR3 region of rearranged TCR beta genes was amplified from genomic DNA with a multiplex PCR assay. The Illumina HiSeq System was used to sequence the amplified TCR beta libraries as 87-base-pair reads. Per the original workflow: In a later analysis, 77 million or so unique TCR beta chains were counted across the roughly 670 repertoires, and roughly 9.9 million of these chains were shared by at least two donors. Raw reads were error-corrected and collapsed into unique sequences by a nearest-neighbor algorithm in which closely related sequences were merged to remove PCR and sequencing errors. CDR3 sequences were aligned to IMGT reference sequences to assign V, D and J gene segments. For a sequence to be retained, at least a six-nucleotide match to both a V gene segment and a J gene segment was required. Rearrangements were classified as productive when the CDR3 lacked stop codons and remained in frame with V and J, and all other rearrangements were classified as non-productive. Following IMGT convention, CDR3 was defined as the stretch from the second conserved V-encoded cysteine to the conserved J-encoded phenylalanine. In an earlier analysis of around 640 of the donors, sequences lacking an unambiguous match to a single V gene segment were excluded. An earlier analysis of a few hundred of the donors classified V segments as functional when productive rearrangements were above 56.7% and as segregating when the standard deviation between donors was above 5%. A statistical classification framework was built for diagnosing cytomegalovirus status from the catalog of TCR beta chain sequences. A later analysis assigned V and J genes by comparing TCR nucleotide sequences with IMGT/GENE-DB human TR gene sequences. In a later analysis, CDR3 sequences and most-parsimonious VDJ recombination scenarios were assigned using the TCRdist pipeline. In a later analysis, each TCR beta chain was defined by its CDR3 amino acid sequence together with its V-gene family, and reads lacking a unique V-gene family were excluded. As a way to deal with suspected cross-contamination and a sequencing artifact, a later analysis dropped hundreds of nucleotide sequences that were highly shared and had low generation probability. In a later analysis, a clonal expansion index for each public chain was calculated from normalized within-repertoire ranks of inferred template counts. Generation probabilities in a later analysis came from a VDJ recombination model fitted to out-of-frame rearrangements, and those results were checked against IGoR. In a later analysis, hypergeometric tests were used to score TCR-TCR, TCR-HLA and TCR-CMV co-occurrence, with a repertoire-size bias correction applied to TCR pairs. A later analysis estimated false discovery rates by permuting HLA or CMV assignments 20 times. In a later analysis, co-occurring TCRs were grouped using DBSCAN, and TCRdist sequence similarity was added for clustering within HLA-allele-positive subsets. Repertoires with fewer than 30,000 or more than 120,000 public chains, plus five repertoires with anomalous nucleotide sharing, were excluded from co-occurrence clustering. TCRdb retrieved this table from immuneACCESS and kept in-frame rearrangements only. Not all clones are present; in checked studies, unresolved V genes account for under half, and no reason is known for the remainder. V and J calls plus clone size are reproduced from that table; the DNA served to infer D and trimming. The sample contains about 170,000 clones, under 80% of them found a single time. The ten largest make up around 3.2% of the sample.

The cohort consisted of 650 to 850 healthy bone marrow donors. Cohort members were all nominally healthy when sampled, although unrecorded immune exposures were likely present. The donor was CMV seronegative and belonged to the group of several hundred seronegative cohort members. Every donor gave a peripheral blood sample, and the peripheral blood mononuclear cells from that sample were used for TCR beta sequencing. The Qiagen DNeasy Blood Extraction Kit was used to extract genomic DNA from the blood cell samples. This specimen belongs to a study of cytomegalovirus exposure and HLA in healthy donors (dated by TCRdb to the late 2010s). Background on the whole study: An earlier analysis of approximately 600 of the donors reported more than 250 Gb of sequence data and some 100 million unique TCR beta sequences from about 200 million T cells. An early release that covered more than 550 HLA-typed donors contained about 300 gigabases of sequencing data and about 93 million unique TCR sequences. Among the roughly 370 genotyped donors, around 81% belonged to the genetic ancestry cluster associated with self-reported Caucasian donors. The study aimed to test whether signatures of past pathogen exposure could be identified by cataloging public T cell receptors. The T cell repertoires of about 700 subjects were profiled by immunosequencing and related to cytomegalovirus serostatus. Besides the first cohort of roughly 660 subjects, a separate validation cohort made up of over 100 different subjects was used. To predict cytomegalovirus infection status, the study combined high-throughput TCR immunosequencing, statistical association of individual TCRs with disease status, and machine learning. A later analysis re-analyzed previously published TCR beta repertoires from several hundred donors and added high-resolution HLA genotyping to study TCR occurrence patterns. Rather than using new phenotypic data, the later analysis identified candidate immune exposures from TCR beta sequences and from how often those sequences occurred across donors. An earlier analysis of around 580 of the donors used high-throughput TCR beta sequencing to judge whether each TCR beta V gene segment behaved as functional or pseudogenic. Donor age, sex, ethnicity and CMV serostatus were collected together with the repertoire data. A later genetic analysis took genome-wide SNP genotypes for about 65% of the 666 donors and used that subset as a discovery cohort. All discovery cohort repertoires had been generated on a single sequencing platform. Both class I and class II loci were covered by HLA typing, at four-digit resolution. The number of typed donors differed by locus: about 620-640 for A, B, C, DRB1 and DQB1; 522 for DQA1; over 600 for DPA1; and 400 to 480 for DPB1. About 5 DR-DQ haplotypes were handled as single units for association and clustering, since linkage in the cohort was strong. Among approximately 370 genotyped donors of the cohort, an average of roughly 230,000 unique TCR beta nucleotide sequences was sequenced per donor, of which approximately 19% were non-productive. Study-wide conclusions, independent of this receptor: In an earlier analysis of roughly 500 of the donors, most TCR beta V segments appeared in productive rearrangements about 87% or about 30% of the time, broadly matching IMGT annotations. Cytomegalovirus status was reported to be diagnosed by the classifier with high specificity and sensitivity in both the original and validation cohorts. Specific HLA alleles were associated with 18,000 or so TCR beta sequences at a false discovery rate of 0.05 in a later analysis. V-gene and J-gene trimming of TCR beta chains was associated with a missense DCLRE1C variant in a later genetic analysis, and the association was replicated in an independent cohort. Three of the identified cytomegalovirus-associated TCR beta chains were confirmed in vitro to be specific for cytomegalovirus antigens. The study listed approximately 160 TCR beta chains as associated with cytomegalovirus. According to a later analysis, TCR association rates differed among HLA loci, with DRB1 alleles showing the most associated TCRs and HLA-C alleles showing the fewest. The presence/absence analyses assumed that sequencing depth was roughly uniform across donors, and that assumption may not be true. HLA typing was unavailable for some donors at each locus, so association tests used only the typed subset. A later analysis reported that several top co-occurrence clusters appeared linked to parvovirus B19, influenza, CMV and Epstein-Barr virus. Across donors, most TCR sequences were observed very rarely, whereas some public TCRs were present in many individuals. In a later analysis, HLA-associated TCR beta chains were found to be more clonally expanded and to have lower generation probabilities than equally common non-associated chains. Roughly 15 rarely observed V segments, including chromosome 9 orphons, were excluded from the earlier analysis of about 610 of the donors because counts were too low. Linkage disequilibrium might explain the correlated functional status among segregating V segments, but an unknown experimental factor could not be ruled out. In a later analysis, most CMV-associated TCR beta chains were found to appear HLA-restricted, with HLA associations seemingly driven largely by CMV exposure. According to the authors, the approach could potentially be generalized to other disease states and immunological phenotypes. A further reported finding was that TCR beta sequences accurately predicted the HLA-A and HLA-B alleles for most subjects in the first cohort. The sequencing pipeline was judged likely to have produced a cluster of highly shared sequence variants as a technical artifact. When HLA alleles, especially DR and DQ, strongly co-occurred, TCR associations were difficult to assign to individual alleles. According to a later genetic analysis, donors in an Asian-associated ancestry cluster had fewer N-insertions in productive TCRs than the approximately 710-donor mean. Immune exposure information for the cohort was limited to CMV serostatus. Some IMGT-functional V segments, including TRBV6-2 and TRBV6-3, could not be distinguished by the 87-base-pair reads and were therefore excluded. This cohort had only TCR beta chains sequenced, and the lack of alpha or paired-chain data limited which features could be detected.

From its cysteine to its phenylalanine, the CDR3 spans 14 amino acids. Only the CDR3 DNA stays, 42 bases, in frame from base 1. The germline V gene yields MDHEN for CDR1 and SYDVKM for CDR2. The germline ends are 16 bases apart after V is trimmed by 8 bases and J by 2 bases. This TCR came from a female donor in good health and CMV-seronegative. The specimen sequenced was PBMCs. Recombination linked TRBV28 to TRBJ2-7, and possibly TRBD2, on 6 matching bases. The CDR3 protein: CASLATGATYEQYF. The base sequence is TGTGCCAGCTTGGCGACGGGAGCTACCTACGAGCAGTACTTC. The reference TRBV28 and TRBJ2-7 proteins fill in what lies around the CDR3, so the full variable domain reads DVKVTQSSRYLVKRTGEKVFLECVQDMDHENMFWYRQDPGLGLRLIYFSYDVKMKEKGDIPEGYSVSREKKERFSLILESASTNQTSMYLCASLATGATYEQYFGPGTRLTVT.